This T cell receptor (beta chain) was sequenced during a study of immune heterogeneity within non-small cell lung tumors (dated by TCRdb to 2016 to 2018). Background for the entire study: Histology comprised a handful of squamous cell carcinomas, 10 non-squamous carcinomas and 1 tumor not otherwise specified. TCR repertoires were analyzed from 55 to 65 tumor loci of under 18 patients, whereas transcriptome data were available for only 40 to 50 loci from some eleven patients. Neoantigen binding to each patient's HLA alleles was predicted with netMHCpan-3.0 for mutant peptides of 8 to 11 amino acids. To examine intratumoral immune heterogeneity, the study used whole-exome sequencing, RNA-seq and TCR beta repertoire sequencing on multiple spatially distinct regions of each NSCLC tumor.

Genomic DNA was extracted from bulk tumor tissue and used as the TCR template, and roughly 590 ng gDNA was amplified per sample. Multiple biopsies per primary tumor were taken during surgery, spaced as far apart as possible within the tumor mass. The study cohort was described as untreated, and patients were newly diagnosed NSCLC cases undergoing curative surgery. Donors were approximately 15 newly diagnosed non-small cell lung cancer patients undergoing surgery with curative intent. The resected tumor masses were reviewed by two independent pathologists. Only high-quality DNA and RNA samples were carried forward to sequencing. As concerns this clonotype: It has no known antigen specificity. A much larger clone differs by one base, so this may be a read error. The CDR3 ends on some other residue instead of the conserved phenylalanine or tryptophan, so this is likely a read error.

For this chain, trimming is 6 bases at the V end and 2 bases at the J end, and the number of junction bases without a gene match is 3. The germline V gene sets CDR1 to MDHEN and CDR2 to SYDVKM. The CDR3 sequence runs 15 residues, both termini included. Only the CDR3 DNA stays, 45 bases, in frame from base 1. The investigation overall reported the following: For the most part, high-frequency TCR beta clonotypes differed from one individual patient to another. Local T-cell repertoire clonality showed a statistically significant but moderate positive correlation with local tumor mutational burden (R about 0.35). Within a given patient, the same dominant CDR3B clonotypes showed up repeatedly across loci, although different tumor locations also carried unique high-frequency clones.

The TCR beta CDR3 region was amplified with a multiplex PCR system, in which a first round of nine to eleven cycles was run using 32 V-gene forward and 13 J-gene reverse primers. The first PCR round used a QIAGEN Multiplex PCR Kit, and the primer sequences were filed in Chinese patent CN105087789A. In a second PCR round, Illumina universal primers were added with the Phusion High-Fidelity PCR Kit. The TCR libraries underwent paired-end sequencing with a read length of 151 bp on the Illumina HiSeq X Ten platform. The paper's data handling went like this. Reads without multiplex PCR primers were removed using Cutadapt, read pairs were merged using PEAR, and CDR3 regions were called using MiXCR with default settings. Shannon entropy measured repertoire diversity, while clonality was calculated as one minus the Shannon entropy divided by the ln of the count of productive unique sequences. A clonotype counted as a dominant or high-frequency T-cell clone when its frequency was 0.5% or higher. TCRdb ran its own pipeline on the public reads, namely fastp trimming at Q25 and MiXCR clone calling, and kept in-frame beta chains. Each CDR3 protein appears once, grouped with its most common genes and DNA. The V and J calls reflect TCRdb's pipeline rather than the authors' work. The sample profile shows about 11,000 distinct CDR3 sequences; nearly 30% of them were found once. The ten largest clones add up to 21% of the sample.

The sequenced sample consisted of lung tumor tissue. This receptor was taken from a woman in her forties or fifties with non-small cell lung cancer. The rearranged segments are TRBV28 and TRBJ2-1, and 11 junctional nucleotides match TRBD2. Here is the DNA: TGTGCCAGCAGCTTGACTAGCGGGGCCTACAATGAGCAGTTCCTC. It is translated as CASSLTSGAYNEQFL.